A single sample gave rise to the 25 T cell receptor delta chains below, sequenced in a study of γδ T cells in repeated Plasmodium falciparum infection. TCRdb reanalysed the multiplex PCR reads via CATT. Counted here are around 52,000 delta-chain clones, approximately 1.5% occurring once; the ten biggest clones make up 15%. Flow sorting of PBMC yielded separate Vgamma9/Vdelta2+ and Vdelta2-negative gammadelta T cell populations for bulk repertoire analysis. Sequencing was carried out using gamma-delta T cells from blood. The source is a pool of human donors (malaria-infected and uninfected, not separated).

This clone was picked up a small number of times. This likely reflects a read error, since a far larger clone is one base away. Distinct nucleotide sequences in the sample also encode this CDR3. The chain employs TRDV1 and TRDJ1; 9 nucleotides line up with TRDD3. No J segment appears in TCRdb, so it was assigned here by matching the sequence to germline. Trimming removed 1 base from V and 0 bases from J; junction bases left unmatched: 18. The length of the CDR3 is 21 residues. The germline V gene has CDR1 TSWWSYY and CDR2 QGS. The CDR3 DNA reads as TGTGCTCTTGGGGAACGGGGCTTTCGAGGTACTGGGGGAGCGTACACCGATAAACTCATCTTT. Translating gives CALGERGFRGTGGAYTDKLIF.

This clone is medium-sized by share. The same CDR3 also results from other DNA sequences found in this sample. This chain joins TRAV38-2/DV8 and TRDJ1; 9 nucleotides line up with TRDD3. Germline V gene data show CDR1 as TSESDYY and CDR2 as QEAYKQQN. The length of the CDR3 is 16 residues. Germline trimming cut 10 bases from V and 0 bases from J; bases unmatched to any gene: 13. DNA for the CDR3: TGTGCTCCCGGATTTGGGGGATATCCGTACACCGATAAACTCATCTTT. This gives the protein CAPGFGGYPYTDKLIF.

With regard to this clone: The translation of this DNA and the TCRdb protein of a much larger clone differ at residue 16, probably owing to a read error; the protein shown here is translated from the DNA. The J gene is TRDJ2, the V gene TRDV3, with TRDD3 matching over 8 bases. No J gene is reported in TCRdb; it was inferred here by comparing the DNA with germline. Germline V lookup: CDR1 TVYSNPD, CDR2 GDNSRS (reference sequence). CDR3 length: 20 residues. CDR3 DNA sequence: TGTGCCTTTATTTGCCGTCAATTCGTGTACTGGGGGTTACACACAGTACAACTCTTCTTT. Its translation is CAFICRQFVYWGLHTVQLFF.

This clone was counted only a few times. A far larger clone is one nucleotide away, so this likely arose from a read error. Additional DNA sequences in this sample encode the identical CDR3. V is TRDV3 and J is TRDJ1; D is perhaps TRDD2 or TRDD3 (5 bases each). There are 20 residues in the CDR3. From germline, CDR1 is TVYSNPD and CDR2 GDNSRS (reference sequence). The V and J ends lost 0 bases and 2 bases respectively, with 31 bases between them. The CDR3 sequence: CAFSPLPTPWVPGRTDKLIF. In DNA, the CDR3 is TGTGCCTTTAGCCCGCTTCCCACCCCCTGGGTCCCCGGCCGTACCGATAAACTCATCTTT.

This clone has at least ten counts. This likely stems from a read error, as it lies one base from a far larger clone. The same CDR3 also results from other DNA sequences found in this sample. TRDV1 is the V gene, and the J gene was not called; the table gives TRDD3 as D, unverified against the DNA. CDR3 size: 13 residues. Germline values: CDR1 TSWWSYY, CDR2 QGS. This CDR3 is CALGVLGDAKLIF. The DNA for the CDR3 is TGTGCTCTTGGGGTACTGGGGGACGCTAAACTCATCTTC.

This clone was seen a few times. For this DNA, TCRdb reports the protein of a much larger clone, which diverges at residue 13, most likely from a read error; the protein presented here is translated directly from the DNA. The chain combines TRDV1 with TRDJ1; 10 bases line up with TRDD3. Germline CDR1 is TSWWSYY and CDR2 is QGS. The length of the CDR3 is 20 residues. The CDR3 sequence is CAIGELLLLHNYRGIRELIF. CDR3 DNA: TGTGCTATTGGGGAGTTATTACTATTACACAACTACCGGGGGATACGGGAACTCATCTTT.

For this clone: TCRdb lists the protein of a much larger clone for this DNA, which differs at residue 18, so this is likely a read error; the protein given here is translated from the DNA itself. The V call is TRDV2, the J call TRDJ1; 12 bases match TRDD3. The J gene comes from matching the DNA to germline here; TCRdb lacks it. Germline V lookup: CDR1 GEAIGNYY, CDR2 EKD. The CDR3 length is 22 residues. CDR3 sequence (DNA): TGTGCCTGTGACACCCCCGATTCAGGCCCACTGGGGGATACTCCGGACACCAATAAACTCATCTTT. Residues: CACDTPDSGPLGDTPDTNKLIF.

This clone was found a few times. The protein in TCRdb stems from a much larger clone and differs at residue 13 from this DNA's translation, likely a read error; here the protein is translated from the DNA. This CDR3 reads CALGEKEPYYGERGDTQADKLIF. The DNA for the CDR3 is TGTGCTCTTGGGGAAAAGGAACCCTACTACGGGGAACGGGGGGATACGCAAGCCGATAAACTCATCTTT. The J gene is TRDJ1, the V gene TRDV1; 10 nucleotides line up with TRDD3. Germline CDR1 and CDR2: TSWWSYY and QGS. This CDR3 spans 23 amino acids. V lost 2 bases and J lost 3; bases outside the gene matches: 27.

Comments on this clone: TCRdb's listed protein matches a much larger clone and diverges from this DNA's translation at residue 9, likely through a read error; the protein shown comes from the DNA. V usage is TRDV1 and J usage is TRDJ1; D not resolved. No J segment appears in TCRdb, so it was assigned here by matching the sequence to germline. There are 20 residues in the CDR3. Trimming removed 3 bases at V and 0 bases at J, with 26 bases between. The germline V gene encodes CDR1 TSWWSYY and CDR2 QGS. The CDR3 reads CALGDPQSFYPHPYTDKLIF. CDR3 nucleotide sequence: TGTGCTCTTGGGGACCCACAATCTTTCTACCCTCACCCGTACACCGATAAACTCATCTTT.

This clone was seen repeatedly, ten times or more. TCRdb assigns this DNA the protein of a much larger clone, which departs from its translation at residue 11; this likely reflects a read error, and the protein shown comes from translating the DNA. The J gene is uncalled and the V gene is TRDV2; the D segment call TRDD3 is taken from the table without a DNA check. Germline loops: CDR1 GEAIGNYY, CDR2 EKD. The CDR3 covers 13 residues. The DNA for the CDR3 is TGTGCCTGTGACACCTGGGGGACAGCACAACCCTTCTTT. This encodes CACDTWGTAQPFF.

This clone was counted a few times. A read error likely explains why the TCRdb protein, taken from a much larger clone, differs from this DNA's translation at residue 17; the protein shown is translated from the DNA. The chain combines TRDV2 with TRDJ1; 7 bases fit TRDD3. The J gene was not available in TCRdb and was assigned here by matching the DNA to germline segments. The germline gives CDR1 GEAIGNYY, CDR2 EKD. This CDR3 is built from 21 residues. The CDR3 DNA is TGTGCCTGTGACACCCCTTATCAGGCCTTCAAGGGGGATTCTGACACCGGTAAACTCATCTTT. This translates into CACDTPYQAFKGDSDTGKLIF.

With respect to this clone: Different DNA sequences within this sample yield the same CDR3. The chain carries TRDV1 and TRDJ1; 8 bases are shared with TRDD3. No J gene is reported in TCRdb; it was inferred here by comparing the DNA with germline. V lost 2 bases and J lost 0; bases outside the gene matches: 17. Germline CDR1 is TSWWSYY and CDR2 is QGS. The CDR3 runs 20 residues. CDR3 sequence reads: CALGERRPYWGSPYTDKLIF. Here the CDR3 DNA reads TGTGCTCTTGGGGAAAGGCGGCCGTACTGGGGGTCACCGTACACCGATAAACTCATCTTT.

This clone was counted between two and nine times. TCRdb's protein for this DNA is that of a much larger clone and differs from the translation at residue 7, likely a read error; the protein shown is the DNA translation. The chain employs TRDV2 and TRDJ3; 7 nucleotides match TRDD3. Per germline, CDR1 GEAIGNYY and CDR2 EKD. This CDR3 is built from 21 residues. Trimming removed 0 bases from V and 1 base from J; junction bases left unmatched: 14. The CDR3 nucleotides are TGTGCCTGTGACACCCTACCTGGGGGCCCCGCGGGGTCCTGGGACACCCGACAGATGTTTTTC. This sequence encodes CACDTLPGGPAGSWDTRQMFF.

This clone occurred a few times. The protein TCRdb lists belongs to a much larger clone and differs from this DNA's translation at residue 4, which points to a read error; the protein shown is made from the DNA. For the CDR3, the DNA is TGTGCTCTTGTGGCCTTCAAACCTACACTGGGGGATACCCCTCCCCTCCTAACAGCACAACTCTTCTTT. Its translation: CALVAFKPTLGDTPPLLTAQLFF. This sequence joins TRDV1 and TRDJ2, with 12 bases lining up with TRDD3. This CDR3 has 23 amino acids. Germline CDR1 is TSWWSYY and CDR2 is QGS. Trimming removed 7 bases from V and 5 bases from J; junction bases left unmatched: 29.

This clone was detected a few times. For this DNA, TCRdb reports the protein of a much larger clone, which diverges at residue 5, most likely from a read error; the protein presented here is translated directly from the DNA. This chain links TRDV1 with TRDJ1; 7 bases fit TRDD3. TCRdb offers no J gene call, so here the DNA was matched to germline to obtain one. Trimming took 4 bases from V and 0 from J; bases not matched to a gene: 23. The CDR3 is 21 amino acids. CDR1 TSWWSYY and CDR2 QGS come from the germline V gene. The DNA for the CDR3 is TGTGCTCTTGGGGGTCGAGATTCCCTTGTACTGGGGATGTGGGACACCGATAAACTCATCTTT. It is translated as CALGGRDSLVLGMWDTDKLIF.

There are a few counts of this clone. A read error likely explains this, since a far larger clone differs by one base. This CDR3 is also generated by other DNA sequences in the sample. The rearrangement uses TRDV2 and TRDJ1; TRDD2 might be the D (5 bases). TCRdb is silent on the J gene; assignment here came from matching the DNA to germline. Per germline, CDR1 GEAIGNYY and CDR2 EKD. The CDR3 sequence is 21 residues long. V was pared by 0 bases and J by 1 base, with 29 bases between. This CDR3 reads CACDTSCSLFLPGVATDKLIF. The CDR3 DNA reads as TGTGCCTGTGACACCTCCTGCTCTTTATTCCTGCCCGGGGTGGCCACCGATAAACTCATCTTT.

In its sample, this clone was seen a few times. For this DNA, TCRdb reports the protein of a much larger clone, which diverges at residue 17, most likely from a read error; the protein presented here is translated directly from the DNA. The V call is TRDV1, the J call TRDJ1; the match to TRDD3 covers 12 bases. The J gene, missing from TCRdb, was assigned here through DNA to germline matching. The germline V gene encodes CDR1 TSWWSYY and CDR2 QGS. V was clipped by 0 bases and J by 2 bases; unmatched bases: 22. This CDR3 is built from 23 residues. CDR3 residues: CALGELRPPSSLAGGYGTDKLIF. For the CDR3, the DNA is TGTGCTCTTGGGGAACTACGGCCCCCTTCCTCTCTGGCTGGGGGATACGGGACCGATAAACTCATCTTT.

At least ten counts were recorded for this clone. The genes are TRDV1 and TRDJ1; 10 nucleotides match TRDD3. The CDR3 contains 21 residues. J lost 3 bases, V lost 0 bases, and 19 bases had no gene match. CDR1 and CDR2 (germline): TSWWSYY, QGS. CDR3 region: CALGELLLYWGIANSPDKLIF. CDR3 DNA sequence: TGTGCTCTTGGGGAACTGCTGCTGTACTGGGGGATCGCAAATTCCCCCGATAAACTCATCTTT.

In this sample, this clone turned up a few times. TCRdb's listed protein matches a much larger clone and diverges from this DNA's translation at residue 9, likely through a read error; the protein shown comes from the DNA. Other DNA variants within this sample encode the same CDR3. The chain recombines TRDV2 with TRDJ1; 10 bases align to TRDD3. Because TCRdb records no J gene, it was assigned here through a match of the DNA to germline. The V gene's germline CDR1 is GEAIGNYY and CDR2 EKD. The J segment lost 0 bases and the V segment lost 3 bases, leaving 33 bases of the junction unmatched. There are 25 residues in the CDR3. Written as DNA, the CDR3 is TGTGCCTGTGACCCGATCCGTTCAGGTTCCTACTCGTGGGGGATACTAAGGGCGTACACCGATAAACTCATCTTT. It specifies CACDPIRSGSYSWGILRAYTDKLIF.

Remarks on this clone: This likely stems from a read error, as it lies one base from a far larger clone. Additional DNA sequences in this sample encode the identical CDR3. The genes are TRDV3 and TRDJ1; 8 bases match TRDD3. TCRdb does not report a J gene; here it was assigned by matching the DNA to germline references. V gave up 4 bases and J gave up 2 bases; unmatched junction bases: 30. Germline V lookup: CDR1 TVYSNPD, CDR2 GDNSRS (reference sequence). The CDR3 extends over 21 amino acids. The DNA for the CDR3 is TGTGCCTCTTCGGCCTTCCCGTTTGGGGATACTACTTGTGAGTATACCGATAAACTCATCTTT. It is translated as CASSAFPFGDTTCEYTDKLIF.

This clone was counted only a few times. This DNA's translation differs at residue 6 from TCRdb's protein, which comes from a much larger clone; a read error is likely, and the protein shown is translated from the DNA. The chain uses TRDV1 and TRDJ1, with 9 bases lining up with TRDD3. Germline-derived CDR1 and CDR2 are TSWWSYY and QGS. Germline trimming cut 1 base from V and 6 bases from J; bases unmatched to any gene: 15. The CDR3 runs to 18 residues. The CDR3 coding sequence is TGTGCTCTTGGGGAACAATCCCTGCCGTACTGGGGGACAAATAAACTCATCTTT. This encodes CALGEQSLPYWGTNKLIF.

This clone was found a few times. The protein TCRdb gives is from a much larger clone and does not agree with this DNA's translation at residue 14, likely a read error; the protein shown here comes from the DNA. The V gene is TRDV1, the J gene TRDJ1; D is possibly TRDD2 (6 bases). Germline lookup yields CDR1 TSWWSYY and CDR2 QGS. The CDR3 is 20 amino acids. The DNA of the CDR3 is TGTGCTCTTGGGGAACCCCCCCCTTTCCTATTCGGTCATTTCCCTGATAAACTAATCTTT. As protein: CALGEPPPFLFGHFPDKLIF.

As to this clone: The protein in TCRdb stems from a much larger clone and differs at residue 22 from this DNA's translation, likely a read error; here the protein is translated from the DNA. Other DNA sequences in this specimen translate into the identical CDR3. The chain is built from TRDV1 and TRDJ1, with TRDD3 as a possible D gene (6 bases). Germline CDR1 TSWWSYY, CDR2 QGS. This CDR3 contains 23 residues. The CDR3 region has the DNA TGTGCTCTCGGGGAACTAGGCTCTATGGTTGGACACCACTCTCCCTGGGGATGGGATAAACTCACCTTT. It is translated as CALGELGSMVGHHSPWGWDKLTF.

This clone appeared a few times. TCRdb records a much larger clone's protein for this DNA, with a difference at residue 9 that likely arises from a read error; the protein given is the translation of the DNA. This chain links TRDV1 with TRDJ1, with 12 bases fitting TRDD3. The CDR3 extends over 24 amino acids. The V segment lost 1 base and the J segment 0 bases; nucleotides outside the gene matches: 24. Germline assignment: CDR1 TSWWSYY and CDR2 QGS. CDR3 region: CALGEPTFSCPNWGIPCYTDKLIF. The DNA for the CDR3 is TGTGCTCTTGGGGAACCCACCTTTTCCTGTCCTAACTGGGGGATACCCTGCTACACCGATAAACTCATCTTT.

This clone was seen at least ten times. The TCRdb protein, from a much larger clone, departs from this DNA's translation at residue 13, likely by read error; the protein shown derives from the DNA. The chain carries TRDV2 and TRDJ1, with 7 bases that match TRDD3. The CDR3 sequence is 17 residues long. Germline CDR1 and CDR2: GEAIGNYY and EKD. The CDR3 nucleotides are TGTGCCTGTGACAACCGCCTACTGGGGTTTAACACCGGTAAACTCATCTTT. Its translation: CACDNRLLGFNTGKLIF.